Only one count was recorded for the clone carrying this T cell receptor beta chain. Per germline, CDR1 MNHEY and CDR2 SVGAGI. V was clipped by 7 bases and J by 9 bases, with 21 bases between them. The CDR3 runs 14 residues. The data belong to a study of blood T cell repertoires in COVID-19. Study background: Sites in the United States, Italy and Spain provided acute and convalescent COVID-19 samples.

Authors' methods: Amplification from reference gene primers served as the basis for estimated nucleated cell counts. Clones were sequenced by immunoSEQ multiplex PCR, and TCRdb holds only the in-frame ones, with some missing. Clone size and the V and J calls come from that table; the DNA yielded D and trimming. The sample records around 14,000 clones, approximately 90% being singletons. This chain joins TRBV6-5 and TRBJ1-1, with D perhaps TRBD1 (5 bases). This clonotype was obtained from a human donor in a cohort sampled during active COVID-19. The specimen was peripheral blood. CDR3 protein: CASTYPAGPSQAFF. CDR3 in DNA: TGTGCCAGCACCTACCCGGCAGGGCCAAGTCAAGCTTTCTTT.